This T cell receptor beta chain comes out of a study of Ad26.COV2.S vaccination and SARS-CoV-2 variants. Sequencing used immunoSEQ multiplex PCR; TCRdb keeps in-frame clones, though not all of them. The sample has about 480,000 clones; about 83% are singletons. Trimming removed 4 bases at V and 3 bases at J, with 25 bases between. The CDR3 is 18 amino acids. Germline values: CDR1 KGHSH, CDR2 LQKENI. Specified treatment: 19 received Ad26.COV2.S at low or high dose, single or two shots; about 5 received placebo; per-sample allocation not given. Following the first vaccine or placebo injection, samples were taken on day 63.

This clonotype originated in a person between 18 and 59 years old who received the Ad26.COV2.S COVID-19 vaccine or a placebo. The sequences come from peripheral blood, collected in a trial of Ad26.COV2.S vaccine versus placebo. The chain has TRBV18 and TRBJ2-7; a possible D gene is TRBD2 (5 bases). Here the CDR3 DNA reads TGTGCCAGCTCACGGTTGGGGTCGGGGTTAGGCACGAACTACGAGCAGTACTTC. Its protein is CASSRLGSGLGTNYEQYF.